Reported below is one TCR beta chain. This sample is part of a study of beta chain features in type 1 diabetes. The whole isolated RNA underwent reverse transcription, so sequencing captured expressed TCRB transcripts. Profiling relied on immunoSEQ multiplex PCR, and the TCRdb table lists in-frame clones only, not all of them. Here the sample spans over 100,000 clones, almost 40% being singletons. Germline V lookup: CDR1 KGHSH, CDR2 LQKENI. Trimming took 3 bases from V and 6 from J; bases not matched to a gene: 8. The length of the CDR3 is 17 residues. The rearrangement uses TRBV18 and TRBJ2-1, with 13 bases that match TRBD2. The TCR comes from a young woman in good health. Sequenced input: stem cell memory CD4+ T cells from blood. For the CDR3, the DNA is TGTGCCAGCTCACCTTCGTGGACTAGCGGGAGAATCAATGAGCAGTTCTTC. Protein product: CASSPSWTSGRINEQFF.